The present entry profiles one TCR beta chain with its context. Clones were sequenced by immunoSEQ multiplex PCR, and TCRdb holds only the in-frame ones, with some missing. The sample has around 290,000 clones, about 89% seen once. This sample is drawn from a study of blood T cell repertoires in COVID-19. Input material: peripheral blood. The TCR sequence derives from a man aged 40-50 years with acute or convalescent COVID-19.

The CDR3 nucleotides are TGTGCCAGCAGCTTGATTGGACAGGGGGATCAGCCCCAGCATTTT. Amino acid sequence: CASSLIGQGDQPQHF. The rearrangement uses TRBV5-5 and TRBJ1-5, with TRBD1 identical over 10 bases. J was trimmed by 5 bases and V by 1 base; bases with no gene match: 3. Germline lookup yields CDR1 SGHKS and CDR2 YYEKEE (reference sequence). The CDR3 is 15 amino acids.